This TCR beta chain was documented in a study of OX40 agonist ivuxolimab in advanced cancers. Study at large: Patients received ivuxolimab, an agonistic anti-OX40 (CD134) antibody.

Patients who had autoimmune disease history or got systemic immunosuppression were left out. The data were produced by immunoSEQ multiplex PCR, yet TCRdb's version contains in-frame clones alone and is incomplete. Altogether about 45,000 clones are present, roughly 84% being singletons, with the ten largest covering 14% to 15%. Findings of the study overall: The study found that CD8+ T cells averaged more expanded clones than CD4+.

The V end was cut by 0 bases, the J end by 3 bases, with 8 bases between. Germline CDR1 is MNHEY and CDR2 is SVGAGI. The CDR3 runs 14 residues. As concerns this clone: The antigen is undetermined.

This specimen consisted of CD4+ or CD8+ T cells sorted from blood, obtained in a trial of the OX40 agonist ivuxolimab. This TCR derives from an adult with an advanced solid tumor such as melanoma, head and neck, liver or kidney cancer. The gene calls are TRBV6-5 and TRBJ1-2; perhaps TRBD1 as D (5 bases). CDR3 sequence (DNA): TGTGCCAGCAGTTACTCGGTGACAGACTATGGCTACACCTTC. It encodes CASSYSVTDYGYTF.